The present T cell receptor beta chain was sequenced within a study of CD8+ T cells in alopecia areata. The overall study: A regimen of oral tofacitinib, 5 to 10 mg twice daily, was given to treated patients. The duration of tofacitinib was 6 to 18 months, with 6 months off drug afterward.

Study-wide findings and caveats: Because one nonresponder was included, the link of baseline CD8+ expansion to response is considered uncertain.

The length of the CDR3 is 18 residues. Trimming removed 4 bases from V and 1 base from J, with 22 bases in between. Germline CDR1 SGHDN, CDR2 FVKESK. The treatment denotes: oral pan-JAK inhibitor, 5-10 mg twice daily. Following extraction, RNA underwent reverse transcription to cDNA, which served as the sequencing template. Sequencing used immunoSEQ multiplex PCR; TCRdb keeps in-frame clones, though not all of them. The profile shows over 80,000 clones, roughly 47% of them singletons. Turning to this clone: Its specificity is unknown.

The sample in question was CD8+ T cells sorted from blood, obtained at week 24, from a patient treated with tofacitinib. V and J are TRBV14 and TRBJ1-2; no firm D call. The sequence derives from a human donor with alopecia areata. The chain's CDR3 is CASSPWEDGGIRNYGYTF. DNA for the CDR3: TGTGCCAGCAGCCCTTGGGAGGATGGCGGAATTCGTAACTATGGCTACACCTTC.